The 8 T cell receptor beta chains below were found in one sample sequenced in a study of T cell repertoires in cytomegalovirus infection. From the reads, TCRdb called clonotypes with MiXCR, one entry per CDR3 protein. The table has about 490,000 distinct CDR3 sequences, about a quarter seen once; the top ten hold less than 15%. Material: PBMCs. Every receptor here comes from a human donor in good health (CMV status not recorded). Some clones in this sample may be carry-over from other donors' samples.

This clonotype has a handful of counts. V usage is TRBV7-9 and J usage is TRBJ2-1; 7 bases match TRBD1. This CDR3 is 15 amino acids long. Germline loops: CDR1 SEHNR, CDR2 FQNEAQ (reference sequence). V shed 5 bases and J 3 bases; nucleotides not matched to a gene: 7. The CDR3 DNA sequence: TGTGCCAGCAGCCAACCGGGACAGTACTACAATGAGCAGTTCTTC. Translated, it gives CASSQPGQYYNEQFF.

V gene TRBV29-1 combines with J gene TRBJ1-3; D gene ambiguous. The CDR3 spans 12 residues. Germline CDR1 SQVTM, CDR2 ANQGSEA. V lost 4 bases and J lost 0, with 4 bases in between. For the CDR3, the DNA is TGCAGCGTTGTGTTCTCTGGAAACACCATATATTTT. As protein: CSVVFSGNTIYF.

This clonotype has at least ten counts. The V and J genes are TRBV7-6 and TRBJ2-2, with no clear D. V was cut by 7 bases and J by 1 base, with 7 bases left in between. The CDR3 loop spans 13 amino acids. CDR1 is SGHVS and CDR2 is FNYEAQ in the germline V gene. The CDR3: CASNNQNTGELFF. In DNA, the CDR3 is TGTGCCAGCAACAACCAGAACACCGGGGAGCTGTTTTTT.

CDR3 sequence (DNA): TGTGCCAGTAAGGCGACAGGGGGACTTCAGCCCCAGCATTTT. Translation: CASKATGGLQPQHF. The J gene is TRBJ1-5, the V gene TRBV19; 9 bases fit TRBD1. The V gene's germline CDR1 is LNHDA and CDR2 SQIVND (reference sequence). V shed 7 bases and J 6 bases; nucleotides not matched to a gene: 7. This CDR3 is built from 14 residues.

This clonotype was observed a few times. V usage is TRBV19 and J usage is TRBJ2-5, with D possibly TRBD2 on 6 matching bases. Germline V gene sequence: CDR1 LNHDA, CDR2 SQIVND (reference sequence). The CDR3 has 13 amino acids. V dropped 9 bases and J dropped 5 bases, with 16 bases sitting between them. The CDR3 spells CASTRDPRETQYF. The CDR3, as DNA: TGTGCCAGCACGCGGGACCCCAGGGAGACCCAGTACTTC.

Here the CDR3 DNA reads TGCGCCAGCAGCCAAGAACGCGGACAGGGATATCGGCTCGTTGATTCACCCCTCCACTTT. Amino acid sequence: CASSQERGQGYRLVDSPLHF. This chain uses TRBV4-1 with TRBJ1-6; 8 positions agree with TRBD1. The ends lost 0 bases at V and 8 bases at J; junction bases unmatched: 18. This CDR3 is 20 amino acids long. Germline lookup yields CDR1 MGHRA and CDR2 YSYEKL.

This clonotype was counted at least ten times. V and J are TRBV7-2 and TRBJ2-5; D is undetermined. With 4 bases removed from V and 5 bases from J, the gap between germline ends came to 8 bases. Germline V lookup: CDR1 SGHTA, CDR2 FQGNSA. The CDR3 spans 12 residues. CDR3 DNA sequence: TGTGCCAGCAGCTCTATCAGGGAGACCCAGTACTTC. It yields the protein CASSSIRETQYF. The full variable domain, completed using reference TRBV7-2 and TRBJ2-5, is GAGVSQSPSNKVTEKGKDVELRCDPISGHTALYWYRQSLGQGLEFLIYFQGNSAPDKSGLPSDRFSAERTGGSVSTLTIQRTQQEDSAVYLCASSSIRETQYFGPGTRLLVL.

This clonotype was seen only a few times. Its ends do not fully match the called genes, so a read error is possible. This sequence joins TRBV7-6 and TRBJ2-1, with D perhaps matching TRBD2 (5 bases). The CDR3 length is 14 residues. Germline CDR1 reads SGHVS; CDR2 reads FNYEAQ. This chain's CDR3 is CASSLAQGNNEQFF. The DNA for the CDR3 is TGTGCTAGCAGCTTAGCGCAAGGAAATAATGAGCAGTTCTTC. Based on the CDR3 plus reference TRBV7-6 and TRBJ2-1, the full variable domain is GAGVSQSPRYKVTKRGQDVALRCDPISGHVSLYWYRQALGQGPEFLTYFNYEAQQDKSGLPNDRFSAERPEGSISTLTIQRTEQRDSAMYRCASSLAQGNNEQFFGPGTRLTVL.